This T cell receptor (beta chain) was sequenced in a study of blood T cell repertoires in COVID-19. This clone was counted once. At one of its ends the junction is not consistent with the germline gene, which may arise from a read error. Germline-derived CDR1 and CDR2 are SNHLY and FYNNEI. The CDR3 runs to 13 residues. Sequencing was performed with immunoSEQ multiplex PCR; in TCRdb, only in-frame clones are kept and a portion is missing. The table includes roughly 90,000 clones, over 80% detected once. The specimen sequenced was peripheral blood. V gene TRBV2 combines with J gene TRBJ1-2; 7 positions agree with TRBD1. The receptor was derived from a human donor in a cohort sampled during active COVID-19. The DNA for the CDR3 is TGTGCCCGCAGGGGGGGTGAATTCGGTGGCTACACCTTC. Translated, it gives CARRGGEFGGYTF.